The 10 T cell receptor beta chains given below trace back to one sample, sequenced in a study of T cells after yellow fever vaccination. One entry per CDR3 protein, called by TCRdb with MiXCR from the 5' RACE reads. This repertoire shows a few hundred thousand distinct CDR3 sequences, around 6.8% found once; its top ten account for around 17%. The sequenced sample was PBMCs, obtained about 41 days after the first yellow fever vaccination. All receptors derive from a man aged 18 to 30 who received the YFV17D yellow fever vaccine.

With respect to this clonotype: Its ends do not fully match the called genes, so a read error is possible. This chain connects TRBV5-1 to TRBJ2-7; TRBD2 might be the D (5 bases). Germline CDR1 is SGHRS and CDR2 is YFSETQ. This CDR3 is 18 amino acids long. CDR3 in amino acids: CACSSRTTFGDLSYEQYF. CDR3 DNA sequence: TGCGCCTGCAGCTCACGGACGACCTTCGGGGATCTCTCCTACGAGCAGTACTTC. The full variable domain, rest sourced from reference TRBV5-1 and TRBJ2-7, is KAGVTQTPRYLIKTRGQQVTLSCSPISGHRSVSWYQQTPGQGLQFLFEYFSETQRNKGNFPGRFSGRQFSNSRSEMNVSTLELGDSALYLCACSSRTTFGDLSYEQYFGPGTRLTVT.

This chain links TRBV29-1 with TRBJ2-3; no definite D call. CDR3 size: 12 residues. CDR1 and CDR2 from the germline V gene are SQVTM and ANQGSEA. V shed 6 bases and J shed 4 bases, with 11 bases lying between them. CDR3 sequence reads: CSVPENSDTQYF. In DNA form, the CDR3 reads TGCAGCGTACCAGAGAATTCAGATACGCAGTATTTT.

This rearrangement joins TRBV7-2 to TRBJ2-1; TRBD2 might be the D (5 bases). The CDR3 loop spans 14 amino acids. V lost 8 bases and J 3 bases, leaving 14 bases between the germline ends. The germline V gene encodes CDR1 SGHTA and CDR2 FQGNSA. CDR3 sequence (DNA): TGTGCCAGCCAACGAGGGCCCAACTACAATGAGCAGTTCTTC. This translates into CASQRGPNYNEQFF.

This clonotype came up a few times. This sequence joins TRBV9 and TRBJ1-6; D is unresolved. CDR3 length equals 15 residues. Trimming cost V 1 base and J 5 bases, with 10 bases left between them. Germline lookup yields CDR1 SGDLS and CDR2 YYNGEE. The CDR3 loop is CASSVYLTDNSPLHF. For the CDR3, the DNA is TGTGCCAGCAGCGTATATCTCACTGATAATTCACCCCTCCACTTT.

The rearrangement uses TRBV20-1 and TRBJ2-7; 9 positions agree with TRBD2. Per germline, CDR1 DFQATT and CDR2 SNEGSKA (reference sequence). The CDR3 sequence is 15 residues long. V shed 5 bases and J 4 bases; nucleotides not matched to a gene: 12. CDR3 loop: CSARLLAGSLYEQYV. The CDR3 DNA reads TGCAGTGCTCGTCTACTAGCGGGTTCGCTATACGAGCAGTACGTC.

This clonotype was seen a handful of times. The rearrangement links TRBV3-1 to TRBJ1-6, with D perhaps matching TRBD1 (6 bases). The germline V and J ends were trimmed by 2 bases and 11 bases, with 10 bases remaining between them. CDR1 LGHDT and CDR2 YNNKEL come from the germline V gene (reference sequence). The CDR3 runs to 13 residues. The DNA for the CDR3 is TGTGCCAGCAGCCAAAGGGGGGGCGCACCCCTCCACTTT. This codes for CASSQRGGAPLHF.

As regards this clonotype: This may arise from a read error, as a much more abundant clone is one base away. The chain has TRBV10-3 and TRBJ2-5; D might be TRBD2 (6 bases). The CDR3 loop spans 14 amino acids. Germline assignment: CDR1 ENHRY and CDR2 SYGVKD. Between the trimmed V and J ends, which lost 7 bases and 5 bases, there was a span of 17 bases. DNA for the CDR3: TGTGCCATCACCCCCGGAGGGGAAGGGGAGACCCAGTACTTC. Translating it yields CAITPGGEGETQYF.

This clonotype was counted many times. The V gene is TRBV7-2, the J gene TRBJ2-1, with a possible D match to TRBD1 (6 bases). The CDR3 loop spans 14 amino acids. Trimming left V 1 base short and J 5 bases short, with 9 bases between. Germline CDR1 is SGHTA and CDR2 is FQGNSA. The CDR3 reads CASSLVSGDNEQFF. The CDR3 nucleotides read TGTGCCAGCAGCTTAGTTTCAGGGGACAATGAGCAGTTCTTC.

This clonotype turned up a few times. The J gene is TRBJ2-5, the V gene TRBV29-1; TRBD2 might be the D (5 bases). With 7 bases removed from V and 5 bases from J, the gap between germline ends came to 17 bases. Germline V gene sequence: CDR1 SQVTM, CDR2 ANQGSEA. CDR3 length: 13 amino acids. DNA of the CDR3: TGCAGCGCGACGCTGGGCAGGAGGGAGACCCAGTACTTC. Protein sequence: CSATLGRRETQYF. Filled out from reference TRBV29-1 and TRBJ2-5, the complete variable domain reads SAVISQKPSRDICQRGTSLTIQCQVDSQVTMMFWYRQQPGQSLTLIATANQGSEATYESGFVIDKFPISRPNLTFSTLTVSNMSPEDSSIYLCSATLGRRETQYFGPGTRLLVL.

This clonotype turned up a few times. This CDR3 reads CASSIQGAIDQPQHF. The CDR3 DNA reads as TGCGCCAGCAGCATACAGGGGGCGATAGATCAGCCCCAGCATTTT. The chain is built from TRBV5-1 and TRBJ1-5; 9 bases are shared with TRBD1. This CDR3 region has 15 residues. Germline V gene sequence: CDR1 SGHRS, CDR2 YFSETQ. Trimming removed 4 bases from V and 5 bases from J; junction bases left unmatched: 7.